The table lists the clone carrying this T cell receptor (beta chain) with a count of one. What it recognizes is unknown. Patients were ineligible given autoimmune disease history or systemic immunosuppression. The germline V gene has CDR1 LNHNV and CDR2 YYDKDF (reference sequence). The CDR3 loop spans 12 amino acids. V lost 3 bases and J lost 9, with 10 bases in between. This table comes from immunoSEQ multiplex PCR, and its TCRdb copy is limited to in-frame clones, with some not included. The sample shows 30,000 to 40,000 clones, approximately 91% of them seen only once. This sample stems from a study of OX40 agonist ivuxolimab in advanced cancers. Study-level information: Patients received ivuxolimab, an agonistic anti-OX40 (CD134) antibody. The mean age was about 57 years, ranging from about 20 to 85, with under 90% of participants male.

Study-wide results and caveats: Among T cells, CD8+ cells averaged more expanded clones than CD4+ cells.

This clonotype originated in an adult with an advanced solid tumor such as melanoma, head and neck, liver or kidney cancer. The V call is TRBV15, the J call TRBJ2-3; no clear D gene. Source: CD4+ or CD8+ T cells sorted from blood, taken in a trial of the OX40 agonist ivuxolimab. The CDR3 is CATSSPGSTQYF. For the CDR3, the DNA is TGTGCCACCAGCAGCCCGGGCTCGACGCAGTATTTT.